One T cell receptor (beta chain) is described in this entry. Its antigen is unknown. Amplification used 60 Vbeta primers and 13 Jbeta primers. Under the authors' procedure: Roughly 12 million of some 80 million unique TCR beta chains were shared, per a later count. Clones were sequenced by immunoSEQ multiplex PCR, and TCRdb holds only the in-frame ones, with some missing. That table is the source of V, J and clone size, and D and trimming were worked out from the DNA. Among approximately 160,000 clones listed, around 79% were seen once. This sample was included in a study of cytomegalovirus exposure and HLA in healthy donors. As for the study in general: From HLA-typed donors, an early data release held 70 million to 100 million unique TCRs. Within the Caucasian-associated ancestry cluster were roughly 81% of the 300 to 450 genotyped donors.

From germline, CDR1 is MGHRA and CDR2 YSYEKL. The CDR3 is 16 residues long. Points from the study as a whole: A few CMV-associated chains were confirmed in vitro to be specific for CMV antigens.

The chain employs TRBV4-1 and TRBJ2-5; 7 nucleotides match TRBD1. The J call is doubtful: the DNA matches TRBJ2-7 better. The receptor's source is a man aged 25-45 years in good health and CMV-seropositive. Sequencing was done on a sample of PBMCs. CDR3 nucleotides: TGCGCCAGCAGCCATGATTGGACAGGCATCTCCTACGAGCAGTACTTC. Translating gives CASSHDWTGISYEQYF.